The following is a T cell receptor beta chain sequence with its context. Its antigen is undetermined. Germline lookup yields CDR1 LGHNA and CDR2 YNFKEQ. After removal of 1 base from V and 9 bases from J, the junction contained 6 bases not matched to a gene. The CDR3 extends over 15 amino acids. These data originate in a study of T cells after yellow fever vaccination. UMIs were added to TCR cDNA along with a universal primer site when it was made by 5'RACE template switching. TCRdb redid the calling of the 5' RACE reads with MiXCR, one entry per CDR3 protein. The sample contains roughly 400,000 distinct CDR3 sequences, roughly a sixth of which appear only once. Overall study findings and caveats: Post-booster reappearance was seen for most primary-vaccination clones (about 96% CD4, around 90% CD8). Researchers noted that a small share of clonotypes showed up in both CD4 and CD8 compartments.

The material sequenced was PBMCs, taken before the yellow fever booster vaccination. The receptor was derived from a man aged 18 to 29 who received the YFV17D yellow fever vaccine. The rearrangement joins TRBV4-2 to TRBJ2-1; 10 bases fit TRBD1. In DNA, the CDR3 is TGTGCCAGCAGCCAAGTCGACAGGGGGCATGTTGAGCAGTTCTTC. Its protein product is CASSQVDRGHVEQFF.